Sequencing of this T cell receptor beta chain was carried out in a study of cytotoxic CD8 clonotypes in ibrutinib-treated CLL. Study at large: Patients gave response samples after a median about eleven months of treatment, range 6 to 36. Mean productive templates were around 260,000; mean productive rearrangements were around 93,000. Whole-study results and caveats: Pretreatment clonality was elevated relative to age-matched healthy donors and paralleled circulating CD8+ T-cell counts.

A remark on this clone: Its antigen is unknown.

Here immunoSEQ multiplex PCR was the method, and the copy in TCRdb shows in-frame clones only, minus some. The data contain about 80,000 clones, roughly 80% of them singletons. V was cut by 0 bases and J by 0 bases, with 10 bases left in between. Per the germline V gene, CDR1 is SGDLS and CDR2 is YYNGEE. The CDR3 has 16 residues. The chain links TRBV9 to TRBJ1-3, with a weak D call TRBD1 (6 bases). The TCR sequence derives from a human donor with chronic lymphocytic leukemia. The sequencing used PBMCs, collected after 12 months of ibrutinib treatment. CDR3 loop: CASSVGGQASGNTIYF. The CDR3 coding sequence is TGTGCCAGCAGCGTAGGGGGGCAGGCCTCTGGAAACACCATATATTTT.